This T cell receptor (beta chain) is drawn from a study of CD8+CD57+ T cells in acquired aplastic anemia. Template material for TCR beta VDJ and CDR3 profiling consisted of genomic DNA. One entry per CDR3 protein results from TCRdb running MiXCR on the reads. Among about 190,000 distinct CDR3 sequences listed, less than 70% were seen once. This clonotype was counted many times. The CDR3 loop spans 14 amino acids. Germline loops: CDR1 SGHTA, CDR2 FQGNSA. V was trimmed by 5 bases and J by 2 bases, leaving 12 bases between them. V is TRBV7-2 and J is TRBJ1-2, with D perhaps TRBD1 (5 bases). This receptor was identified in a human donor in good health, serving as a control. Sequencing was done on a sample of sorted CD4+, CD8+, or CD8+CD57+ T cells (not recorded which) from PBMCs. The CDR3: CASSRLQENYGYTF. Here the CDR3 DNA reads TGTGCCAGCAGCCGACTACAGGAAAACTATGGCTACACCTTC.